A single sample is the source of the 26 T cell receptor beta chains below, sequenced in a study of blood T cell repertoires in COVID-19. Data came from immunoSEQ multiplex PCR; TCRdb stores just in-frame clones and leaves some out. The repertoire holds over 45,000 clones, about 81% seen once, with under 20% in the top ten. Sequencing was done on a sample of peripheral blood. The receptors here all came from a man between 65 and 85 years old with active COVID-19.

The CDR3 protein is CASSFSGRSVETQYF. Here the CDR3 DNA reads TGCGCCAGCAGCTTTTCGGGGAGATCGGTGGAGACCCAGTACTTC. The chain has TRBV5-1 and TRBJ2-5; perhaps TRBD2 as D (5 bases). Trimming cost V 2 bases and J 5 bases, with 16 bases left between them. The CDR3 is 15 amino acids. The germline V gene has CDR1 SGHRS and CDR2 YFSETQ.

CDR3 region: CASSLLGTGRDTQYF. CDR3 sequence (DNA): TGTGCCAGCAGCCTCCTAGGGACAGGGAGAGATACGCAGTATTTT. The chain employs TRBV6-2 or TRBV6-3 and TRBJ2-3, with 9 nucleotides matching TRBD1. CDR1 is MNHEY and CDR2 is SVGEGT in the germline V gene. CDR3 size: 15 residues. V lost 6 bases and J lost 5; bases outside the gene matches: 9.

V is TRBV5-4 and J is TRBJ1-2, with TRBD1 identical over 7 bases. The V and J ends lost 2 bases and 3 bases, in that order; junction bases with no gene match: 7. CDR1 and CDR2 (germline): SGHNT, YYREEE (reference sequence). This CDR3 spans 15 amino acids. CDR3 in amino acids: CASSFKQGSDYGYTF. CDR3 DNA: TGTGCCAGCAGCTTCAAACAGGGGTCGGACTATGGCTACACCTTC.

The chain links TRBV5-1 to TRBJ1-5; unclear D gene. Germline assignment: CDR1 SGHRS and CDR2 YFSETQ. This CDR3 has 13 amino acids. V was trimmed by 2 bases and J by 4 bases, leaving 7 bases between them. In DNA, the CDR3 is TGCGCCAGCAGCTTTTCTATAAATCAGCCCCAGCATTTT. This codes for CASSFSINQPQHF.

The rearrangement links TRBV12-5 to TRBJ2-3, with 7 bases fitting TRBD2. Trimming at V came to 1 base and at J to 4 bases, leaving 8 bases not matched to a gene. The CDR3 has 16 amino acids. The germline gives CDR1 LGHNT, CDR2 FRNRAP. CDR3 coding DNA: TGTGCTAGTGGTTTGGGGTTGGCGGGAGTCGCAGATACGCAGTATTTT. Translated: CASGLGLAGVADTQYF.

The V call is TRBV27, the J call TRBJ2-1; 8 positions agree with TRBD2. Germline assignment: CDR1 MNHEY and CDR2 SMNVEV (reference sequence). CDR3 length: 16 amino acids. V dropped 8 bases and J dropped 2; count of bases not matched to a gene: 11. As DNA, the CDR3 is TGTGCCAGCCGAGACGGTGGGACTAGGGCCTACAATGAGCAGTTCTTC. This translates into CASRDGGTRAYNEQFF.

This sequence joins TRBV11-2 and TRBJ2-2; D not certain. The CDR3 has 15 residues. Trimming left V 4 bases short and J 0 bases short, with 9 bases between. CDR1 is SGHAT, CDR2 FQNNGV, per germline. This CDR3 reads CASSYVDSNTGELFF. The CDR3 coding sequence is TGTGCCAGCAGCTATGTAGACTCGAACACCGGGGAGCTGTTTTTT.

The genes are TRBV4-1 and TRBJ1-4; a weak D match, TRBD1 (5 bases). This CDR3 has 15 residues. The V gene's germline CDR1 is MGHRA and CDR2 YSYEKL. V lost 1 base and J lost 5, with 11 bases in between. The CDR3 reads CASSQGGAGNEKLFF. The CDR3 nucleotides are TGCGCCAGCAGCCAAGGTGGGGCAGGGAATGAAAAACTGTTTTTT.

The CDR3 sequence is CASRGGSPSTRQYF. CDR3 coding DNA: TGTGCCAGCAGGGGGGGGTCCCCATCAACGAGGCAGTACTTC. V is TRBV7-8 and J is TRBJ2-7; 7 bases are a match to TRBD2. The germline CDR1 and CDR2 sequences are SGHVS and FQNEAQ. V was clipped by 6 bases and J by 9 bases; unmatched bases: 14. This CDR3 spans 14 amino acids.

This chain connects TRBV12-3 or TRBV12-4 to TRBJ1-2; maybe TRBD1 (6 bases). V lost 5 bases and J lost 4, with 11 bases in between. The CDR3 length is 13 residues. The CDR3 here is CASSQGTTYGYTF. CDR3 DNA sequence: TGTGCCAGCAGTCAGGGGACAACCTATGGCTACACCTTC.

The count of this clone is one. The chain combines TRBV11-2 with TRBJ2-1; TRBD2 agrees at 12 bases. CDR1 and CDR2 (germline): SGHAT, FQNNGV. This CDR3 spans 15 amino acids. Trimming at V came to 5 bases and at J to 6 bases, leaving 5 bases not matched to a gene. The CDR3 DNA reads TGTGCCAGCAGCCTCGGGACTAGCGGGCCCAATGAGCAGTTCTTC. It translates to CASSLGTSGPNEQFF.

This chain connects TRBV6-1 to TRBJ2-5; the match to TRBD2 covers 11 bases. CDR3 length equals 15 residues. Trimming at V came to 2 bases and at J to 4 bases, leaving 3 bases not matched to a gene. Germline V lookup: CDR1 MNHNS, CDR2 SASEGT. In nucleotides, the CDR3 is TGTGCCAGCAGTGAACTAGCGGGAGGATTAGAGACCCAGTACTTC. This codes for CASSELAGGLETQYF.

The CDR3 DNA sequence: TGTGCCAGCAGTTTAGTGGGGGGGGACACTGAAGCTTTCTTT. As protein: CASSLVGGDTEAFF. This chain connects TRBV28 to TRBJ1-1, with D possibly TRBD1 on 5 matching bases. V was trimmed by 2 bases and J by 3 bases, leaving 10 bases between them. The CDR3 totals 14 residues. The germline CDR1 and CDR2 sequences are MDHEN and SYDVKM.

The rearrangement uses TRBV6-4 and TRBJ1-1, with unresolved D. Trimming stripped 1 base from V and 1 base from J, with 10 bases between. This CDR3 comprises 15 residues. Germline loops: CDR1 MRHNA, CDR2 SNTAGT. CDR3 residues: CASSDFGRANTEAFF. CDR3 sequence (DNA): TGTGCCAGCAGTGACTTCGGGCGGGCGAACACTGAAGCTTTCTTT.

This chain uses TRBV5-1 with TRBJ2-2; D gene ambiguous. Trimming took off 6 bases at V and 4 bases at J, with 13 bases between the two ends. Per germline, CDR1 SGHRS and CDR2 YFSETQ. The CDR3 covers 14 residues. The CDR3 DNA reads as TGCGCCAGCACCGCTGGATCGGGCACCGGGGAGCTGTTTTTT. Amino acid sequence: CASTAGSGTGELFF.

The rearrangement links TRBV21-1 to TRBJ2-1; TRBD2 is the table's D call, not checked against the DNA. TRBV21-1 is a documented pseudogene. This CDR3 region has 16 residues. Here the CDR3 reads CASSNGTLYSYNEQFF. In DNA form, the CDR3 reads TGTGCCAGCAGCAACGGGACTTTATATTCCTACAATGAGCAGTTCTTC.

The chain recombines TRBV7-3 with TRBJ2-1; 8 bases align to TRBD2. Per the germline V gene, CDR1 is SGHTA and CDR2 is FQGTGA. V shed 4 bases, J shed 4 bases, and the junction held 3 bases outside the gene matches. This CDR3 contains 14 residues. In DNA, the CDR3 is TGTGCCAGCAGCTCCCGGGGGGGTTACAATGAGCAGTTCTTC. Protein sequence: CASSSRGGYNEQFF. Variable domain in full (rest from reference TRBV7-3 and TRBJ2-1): GAGVSQTPSNKVTEKGKYVELRCDPISGHTALYWYRQSLGQGPEFLIYFQGTGAADDSGLPNDRFFAVRPEGSVSTLKIQRTERGDSAVYLCASSSRGGYNEQFFGPGTRLTVL.

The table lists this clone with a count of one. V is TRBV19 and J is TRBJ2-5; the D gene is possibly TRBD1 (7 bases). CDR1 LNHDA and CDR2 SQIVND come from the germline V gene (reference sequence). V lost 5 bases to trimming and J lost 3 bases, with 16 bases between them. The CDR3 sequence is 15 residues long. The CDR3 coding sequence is TGTGCCAGTAGTTCCTGGGGACAGCGGGAAGAGACCCAGTACTTC. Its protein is CASSSWGQREETQYF.

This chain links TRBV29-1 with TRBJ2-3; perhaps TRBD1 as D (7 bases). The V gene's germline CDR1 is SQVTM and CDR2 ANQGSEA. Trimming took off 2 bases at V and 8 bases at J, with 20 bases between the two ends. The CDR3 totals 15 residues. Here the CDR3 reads CSVEQGVSKGGTQYF. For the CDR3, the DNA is TGCAGCGTTGAACAGGGGGTTTCCAAGGGAGGTACGCAGTATTTT.

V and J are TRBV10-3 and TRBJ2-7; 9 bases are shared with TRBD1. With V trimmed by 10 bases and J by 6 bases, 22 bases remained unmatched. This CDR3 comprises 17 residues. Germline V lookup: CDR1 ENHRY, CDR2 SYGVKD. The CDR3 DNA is TGTGCCACCCACCGGGACAGGGCTTCGCGAGGGTTACTCGAGCAGTACTTC. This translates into CATHRDRASRGLLEQYF.

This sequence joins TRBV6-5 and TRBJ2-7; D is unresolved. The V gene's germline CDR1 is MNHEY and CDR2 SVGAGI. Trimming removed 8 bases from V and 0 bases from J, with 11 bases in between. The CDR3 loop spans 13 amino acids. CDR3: CASESVLSYEQYF. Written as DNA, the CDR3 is TGTGCCAGCGAGTCGGTGCTCTCCTACGAGCAGTACTTC.

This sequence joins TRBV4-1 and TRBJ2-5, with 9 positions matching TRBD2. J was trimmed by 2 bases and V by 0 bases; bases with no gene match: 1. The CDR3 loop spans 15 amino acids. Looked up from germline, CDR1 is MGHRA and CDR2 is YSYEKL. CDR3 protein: CASSQEAGGQETQYF. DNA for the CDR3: TGCGCCAGCAGCCAAGAAGCGGGAGGACAAGAGACCCAGTACTTC.

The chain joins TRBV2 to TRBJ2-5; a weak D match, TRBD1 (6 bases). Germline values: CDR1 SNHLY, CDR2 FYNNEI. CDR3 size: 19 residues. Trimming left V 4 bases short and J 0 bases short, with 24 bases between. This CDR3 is CASSGRTGLGFGNQETQYF. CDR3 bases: TGTGCCAGCAGTGGAAGAACAGGGTTAGGTTTTGGGAACCAAGAGACCCAGTACTTC.

CDR3 region: CASSRGSDTQYF. CDR3 DNA: TGTGCCAGCAGTCGCGGGTCAGATACGCAGTATTTT. V usage is TRBV28 and J usage is TRBJ2-3, with a weak D call TRBD2 (5 bases). Looked up from germline, CDR1 is MDHEN and CDR2 is SYDVKM. The CDR3 spans 12 residues. V gave up 5 bases and J gave up 4 bases, with 7 bases separating them.

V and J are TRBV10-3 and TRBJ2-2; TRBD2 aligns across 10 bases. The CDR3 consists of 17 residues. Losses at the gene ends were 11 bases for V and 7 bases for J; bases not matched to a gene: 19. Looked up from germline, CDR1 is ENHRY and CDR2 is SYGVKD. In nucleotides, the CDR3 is TGTGCCTCCAAAGGGGGGGCTAGCGGGAGTACGGGCGGGGAGCTGTTTTTT. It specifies CASKGGASGSTGGELFF.

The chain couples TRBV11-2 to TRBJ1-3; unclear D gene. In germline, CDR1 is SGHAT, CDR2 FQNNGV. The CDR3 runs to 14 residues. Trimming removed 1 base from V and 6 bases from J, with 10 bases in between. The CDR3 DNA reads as TGTGCCAGCAGCTTAGGAGACAAGAAAAACACCATATATTTT. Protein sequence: CASSLGDKKNTIYF.